The 15 T cell receptor beta chains below were found in one sample sequenced in a study of tumor and adjacent non-tumor tissue in lung cancer. No cell sorting was done before RNA was extracted from the tissue. Distant lung tissue was collected more than 3 cm away from the tumor edge. Three rounds of nested PCR, following a modified ARM-PCR protocol, produced the TCRbeta library. TCRdb processed the multiplex PCR reads anew with MiXCR; each CDR3 protein has one entry. Here the sample spans 60,000 or so distinct CDR3 sequences, around two thirds being singletons. The sequenced sample was distant non-tumor lung tissue. These TCRs come from a man between 65 and 85 years old with non-small cell lung cancer.

To note about this clonotype: This may be a read error: a much more frequent sequence differs by one nucleotide. The rearrangement joins TRBV14 to TRBJ2-7; weak D call: TRBD1 (5 bases). V gave up 7 bases and J gave up 3 bases, with 22 bases separating them. Germline loops: CDR1 SGHDN, CDR2 FVKESK. The CDR3 runs 16 residues. The CDR3 DNA follows: TGTGCCAGCACCCTGGGGCCTACCAATTTCCACTACGAGCAGTACTTC. Its translation is CASTLGPTNFHYEQYF.

Comment on this clonotype: One base away lies a much larger clone, so this may be a sequencing read error. Here the CDR3 reads CASNLAQKPDTQYF. DNA of the CDR3: TGTGCCAGCAACTTGGCGCAGAAACCAGATACGCAGTATTTT. The V gene is TRBV7-9, the J gene TRBJ2-3; no clear D. Looked up from germline, CDR1 is SEHNR and CDR2 is FQNEAQ (reference sequence). The germline V and J ends were trimmed by 7 bases and 4 bases, with 15 bases remaining between them. The CDR3 length is 14 residues.

Notes on this clonotype: This clone may be a read error of a much larger clone one base away. The chain carries TRBV6-8 and TRBJ1-2; D may be TRBD1 (5 bases). The CDR3 totals 17 residues. The germline V gene has CDR1 MNHGY and CDR2 SAAAGT. V was trimmed by 6 bases and J by 2 bases, leaving 22 bases between them. The CDR3 DNA sequence: TGTGCCAGCAGAACTCCAGGGTTCCCCCAGCTCAACTATGGCTACACCTTC. The encoded protein is CASRTPGFPQLNYGYTF.

This clonotype occurred once. The J gene is TRBJ1-1, the V gene TRBV14; 8 bases align to TRBD1. Unmatched junction bases numbered 7, after V lost 3 bases and J lost 10 bases. The germline V gene encodes CDR1 SGHDN and CDR2 FVKESK. This CDR3 is built from 13 residues. The CDR3, as DNA: TGTGCCAGCAGCCATCGACAGGGGTTCGTAGCTTTCTTT. Amino acid sequence: CASSHRQGFVAFF.

Comments on this clonotype: This is likely a read error, given that the CDR3 carries no conserved phenylalanine or tryptophan at its end. The rearrangement joins TRBV4-1 to TRBJ1-6; 7 nucleotides line up with TRBD1. The V gene end was trimmed by 8 bases and the J gene end by 7 bases; junction bases not matched to a gene: 11. The CDR3 spans 15 residues. Germline CDR1 is MGHRA and CDR2 is YSYEKL. The CDR3 reads CASGLTGTANSPLHL. The DNA of the CDR3 is TGCGCCAGCGGCCTAACCGGGACAGCGAATTCACCCCTCCACTTA.

This clonotype was observed a few times. The genes are TRBV5-4 and TRBJ1-1; D unclear. The V gene's germline CDR1 is SGHNT and CDR2 YYREEE (reference sequence). V lost 2 bases to trimming and J lost 0 bases, with 14 bases between them. This CDR3 is built from 16 residues. As DNA, the CDR3 is TGTGCCAGCAGCTTAGGAGGAAATAGGATGAACACTGAAGCTTTCTTT. Protein sequence: CASSLGGNRMNTEAFF.

The chain couples TRBV6-5 to TRBJ2-7; D is perhaps TRBD2 (7 bases). The CDR3 spans 16 residues. The germline gives CDR1 MNHEY, CDR2 SVGAGI. Trimming removed 5 bases from V and 5 bases from J, with 22 bases in between. The CDR3 region is CASSPHAGALYNEQYF. DNA for the CDR3: TGTGCCAGCAGTCCCCACGCGGGGGCCCTCTACAACGAGCAGTACTTC.

In the case of this clonotype: A much bigger clone sits one base away, suggesting this may be a read error. The CDR3 DNA sequence: TGTGCCAGCAGCCCTGGTGGTAGCGGGACTAACATAGATACGCAGTATTTT. Translation gives CASSPGGSGTNIDTQYF. The gene calls are TRBV5-4 and TRBJ2-3; 8 bases are a match to TRBD2. The germline gives CDR1 SGHNT, CDR2 YYREEE (reference sequence). The CDR3 loop spans 17 amino acids. J gave up 5 bases and V 4 bases, and 15 bases lay outside the gene matches.

The V and J genes are TRBV11-1 and TRBJ1-2; 7 positions match TRBD1. Germline lookup yields CDR1 SGHAT and CDR2 FQDESV (reference sequence). The CDR3 covers 13 residues. V trimming: 8 bases; J trimming: 7 bases; junction bases outside the gene matches: 10. Here the CDR3 reads CASGSTGVLGYTF. The CDR3 DNA reads as TGTGCCAGCGGATCAACAGGGGTTCTTGGCTACACCTTC.

The genes are TRBV29-1 and TRBJ2-6; no reliable D call. The CDR3 consists of 16 residues. Trimming cost V 1 base and J 1 base, with 11 bases left between them. CDR1 and CDR2 (germline): SQVTM, ANQGSEA. In DNA, the CDR3 is TGCAGCGTTGAAGTGGGTTCATTATCTGGGGCCAACGTCCTGACTTTC. It specifies CSVEVGSLSGANVLTF.

With regard to this clonotype: At one of its ends the junction is not consistent with the germline gene, which may arise from a read error. The chain combines TRBV11-3 with TRBJ1-1, with a weak D call TRBD1 (6 bases). The CDR3 has 13 residues. CDR1 is SGHNT, CDR2 YENEEA, per germline. This chain's CDR3 is CTSSFRGNTEAFF. The CDR3 nucleotides are TGTACCAGCAGCTTCAGGGGGAACACTGAAGCTTTCTTT.

A remark on this clonotype: Possible read error: a much larger clone is one base away. DNA of the CDR3: TGTGCCATCAGTCGGGACAGGGATATCGCAGATACGCAGTATTTT. Protein sequence: CAISRDRDIADTQYF. The rearrangement joins TRBV10-3 to TRBJ2-3; TRBD1 agrees at 9 bases. The CDR3 length is 15 residues. V gave up 5 bases and J gave up 4 bases; unmatched junction bases: 7. Germline V lookup: CDR1 ENHRY, CDR2 SYGVKD.

Regarding this clonotype: A much bigger clone sits one base away, suggesting this may be a read error. The rearrangement links TRBV5-4 to TRBJ2-1, with D possibly being TRBD1 or TRBD2 (5 bases each). The CDR3 is 15 residues long. V was clipped by 4 bases and J by 7 bases, with 18 bases between them. Germline CDR1 and CDR2: SGHNT and YYREEE (reference sequence). The CDR3 DNA follows: TGTGCCAGCAGCCCGCCGGGACGGGGAAGAAATGAGCAGTTCTTC. Translating gives CASSPPGRGRNEQFF.

On this clonotype itself: An end of the junction does not agree with germline; a read error may underlie this. The V and J genes are TRBV6-1 and TRBJ1-6; tentatively, D is TRBD1 (5 bases). Germline V gene lookup returns CDR1 MNHNS and CDR2 SASEGT. The CDR3 covers 13 residues. The CDR3 loop reads CACSETGDSPLHF. Written as DNA, the CDR3 is TGTGCCTGCAGTGAAACAGGAGATTCACCCCTCCACTTT.

CDR3 sequence reads: CASRWDSRNEKLFF. Written as DNA, the CDR3 is TGTGCCAGCCGATGGGACTCCCGTAATGAAAAACTGTTTTTT. The genes are TRBV7-8 and TRBJ1-4; tentatively, D is TRBD1 (5 bases). V was clipped by 8 bases and J by 4 bases, with 14 bases between them. Germline V gene sequence: CDR1 SGHVS, CDR2 FQNEAQ. This CDR3 comprises 14 residues.